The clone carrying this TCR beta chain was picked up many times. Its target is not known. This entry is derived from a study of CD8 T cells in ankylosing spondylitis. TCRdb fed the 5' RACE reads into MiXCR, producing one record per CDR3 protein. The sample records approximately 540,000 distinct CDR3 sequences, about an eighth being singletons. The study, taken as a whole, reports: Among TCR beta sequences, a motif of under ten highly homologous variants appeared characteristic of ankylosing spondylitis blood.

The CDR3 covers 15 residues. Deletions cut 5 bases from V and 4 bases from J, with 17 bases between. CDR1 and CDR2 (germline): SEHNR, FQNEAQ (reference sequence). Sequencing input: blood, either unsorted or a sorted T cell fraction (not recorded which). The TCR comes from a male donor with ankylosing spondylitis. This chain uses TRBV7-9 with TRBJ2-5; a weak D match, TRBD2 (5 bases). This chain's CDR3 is CASSPTLAGGETQYF. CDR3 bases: TGTGCCAGCAGCCCAACTTTGGCCGGAGGAGAGACCCAGTACTTC.